This T cell receptor (beta chain) is from a study of cytomegalovirus exposure and HLA in healthy donors. Study-wide findings and caveats: As a later analysis showed, several of the most significant clusters appeared to be linked to common viral pathogens. It was reportedly the case that the classifier diagnosed cytomegalovirus status with high specificity and sensitivity.

The PCR ran on 60 Vbeta and 13 Jbeta primers. The repertoire was sequenced with immunoSEQ multiplex PCR; TCRdb's copy has only in-frame clones and lacks some. The data contain about 180,000 clones, around four fifths of them singletons. V was pared by 0 bases and J by 1 base, with 6 bases between. There are 14 residues in the CDR3. CDR1 and CDR2 (germline): WNHNN, SYGVQD (reference sequence). As concerns this clone: Antigen: not known.

This chain links TRBV10-1 with TRBJ1-1; no firm D call. The sample consisted of PBMCs. The receptor comes from a woman aged 25 to 39 in good health and CMV-seronegative. The CDR3 nucleotides are TGCGCCAGCAGTGAGTCGAGCGGGAACACTGAAGCTTTCTTT. It is translated as CASSESSGNTEAFF.